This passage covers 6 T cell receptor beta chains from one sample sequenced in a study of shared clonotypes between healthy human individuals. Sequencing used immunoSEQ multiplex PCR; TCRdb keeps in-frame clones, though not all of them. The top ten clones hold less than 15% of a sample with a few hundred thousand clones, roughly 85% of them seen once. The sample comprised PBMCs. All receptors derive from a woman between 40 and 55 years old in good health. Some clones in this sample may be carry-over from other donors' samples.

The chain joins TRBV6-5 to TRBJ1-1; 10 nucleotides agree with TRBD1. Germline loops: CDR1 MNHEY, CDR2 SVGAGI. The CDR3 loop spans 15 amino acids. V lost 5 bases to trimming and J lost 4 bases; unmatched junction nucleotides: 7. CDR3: CASSPTGGAVTEAFF. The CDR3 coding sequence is TGTGCCAGCAGTCCGACAGGGGGCGCCGTCACTGAAGCTTTCTTT.

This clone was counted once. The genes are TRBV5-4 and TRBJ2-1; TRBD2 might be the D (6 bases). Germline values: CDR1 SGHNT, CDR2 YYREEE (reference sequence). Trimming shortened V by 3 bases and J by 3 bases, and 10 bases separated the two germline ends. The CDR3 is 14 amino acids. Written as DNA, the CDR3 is TGTGCCAGCAGCTCTTCGCGGGACTACAATGAGCAGTTCTTC. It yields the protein CASSSSRDYNEQFF.

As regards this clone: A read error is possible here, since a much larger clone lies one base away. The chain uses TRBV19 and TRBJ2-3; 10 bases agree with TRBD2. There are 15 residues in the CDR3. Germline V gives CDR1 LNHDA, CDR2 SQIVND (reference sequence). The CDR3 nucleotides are TGTGCCAGTAGTCCTTTAGCGGGAGGCACAGATATGCAGTATTTT. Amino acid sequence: CASSPLAGGTDMQYF.

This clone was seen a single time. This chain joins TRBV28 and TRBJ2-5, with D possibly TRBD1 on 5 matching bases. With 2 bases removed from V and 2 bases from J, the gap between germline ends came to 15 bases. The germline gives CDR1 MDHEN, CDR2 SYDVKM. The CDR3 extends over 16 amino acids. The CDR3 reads CASSLMGRAIQETQYF. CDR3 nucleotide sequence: TGTGCCAGCAGTTTAATGGGCAGGGCGATACAAGAGACCCAGTACTTC. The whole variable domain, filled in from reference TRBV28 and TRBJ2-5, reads DVKVTQSSRYLVKRTGEKVFLECVQDMDHENMFWYRQDPGLGLRLIYFSYDVKMKEKGDIPEGYSVSREKKERFSLILESASTNQTSMYLCASSLMGRAIQETQYFGPGTRLLVL.

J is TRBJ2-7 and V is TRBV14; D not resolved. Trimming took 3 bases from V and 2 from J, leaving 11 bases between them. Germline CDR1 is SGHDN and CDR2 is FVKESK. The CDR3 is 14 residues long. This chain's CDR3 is CASSQLPGPYEQYF. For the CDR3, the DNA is TGTGCCAGCAGCCAGTTGCCCGGACCCTACGAGCAGTACTTC.

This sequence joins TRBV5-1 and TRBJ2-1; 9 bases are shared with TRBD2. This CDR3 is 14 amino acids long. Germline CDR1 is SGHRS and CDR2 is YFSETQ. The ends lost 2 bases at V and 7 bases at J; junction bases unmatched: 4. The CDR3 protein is CASSFGLATNEQFF. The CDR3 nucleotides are TGCGCCAGCAGCTTCGGACTAGCGACGAATGAGCAGTTCTTC. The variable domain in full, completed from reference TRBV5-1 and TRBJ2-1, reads KAGVTQTPRYLIKTRGQQVTLSCSPISGHRSVSWYQQTPGQGLQFLFEYFSETQRNKGNFPGRFSGRQFSNSRSEMNVSTLELGDSALYLCASSFGLATNEQFFGPGTRLTVL.